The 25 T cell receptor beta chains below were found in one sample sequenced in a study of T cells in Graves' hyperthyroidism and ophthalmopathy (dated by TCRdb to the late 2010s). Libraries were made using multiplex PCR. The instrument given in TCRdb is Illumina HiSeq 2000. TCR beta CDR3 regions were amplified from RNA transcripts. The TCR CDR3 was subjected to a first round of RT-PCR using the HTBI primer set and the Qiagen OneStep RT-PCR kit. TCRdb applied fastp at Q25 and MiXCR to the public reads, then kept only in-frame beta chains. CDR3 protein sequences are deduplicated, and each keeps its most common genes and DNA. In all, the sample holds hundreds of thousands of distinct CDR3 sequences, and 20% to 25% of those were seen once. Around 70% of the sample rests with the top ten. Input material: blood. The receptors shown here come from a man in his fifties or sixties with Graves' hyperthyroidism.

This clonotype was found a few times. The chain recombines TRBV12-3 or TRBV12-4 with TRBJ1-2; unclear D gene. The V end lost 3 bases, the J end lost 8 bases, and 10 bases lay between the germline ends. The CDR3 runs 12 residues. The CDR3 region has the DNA TGTGCCAGCAGTTTGTCATCCTGGGGCTACACCTTC. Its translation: CASSLSSWGYTF.

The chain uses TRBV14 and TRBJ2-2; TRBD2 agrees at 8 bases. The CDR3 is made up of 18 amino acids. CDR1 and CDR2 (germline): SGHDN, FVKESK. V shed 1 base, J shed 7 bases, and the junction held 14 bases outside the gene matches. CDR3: CASSQVLSPGGHGGELFF. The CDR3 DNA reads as TGTGCCAGCAGCCAAGTCTTGTCCCCGGGAGGGCATGGCGGGGAGCTGTTTTTT.

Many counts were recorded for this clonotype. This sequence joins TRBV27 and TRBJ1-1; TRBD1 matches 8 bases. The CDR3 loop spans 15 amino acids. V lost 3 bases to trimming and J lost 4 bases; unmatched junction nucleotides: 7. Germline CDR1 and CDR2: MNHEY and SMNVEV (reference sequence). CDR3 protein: CASSFGQGLPTEAFF. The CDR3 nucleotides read TGTGCCAGCAGTTTTGGACAGGGCTTGCCCACTGAAGCTTTCTTT.

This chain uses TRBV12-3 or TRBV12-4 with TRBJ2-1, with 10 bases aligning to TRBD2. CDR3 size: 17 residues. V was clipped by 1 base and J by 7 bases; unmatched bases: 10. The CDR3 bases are TGTGCCAGCAGTTTAGTAAGTGGTAGCGGGAGGAAAAATGAGCAGTTCTTC. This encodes CASSLVSGSGRKNEQFF.

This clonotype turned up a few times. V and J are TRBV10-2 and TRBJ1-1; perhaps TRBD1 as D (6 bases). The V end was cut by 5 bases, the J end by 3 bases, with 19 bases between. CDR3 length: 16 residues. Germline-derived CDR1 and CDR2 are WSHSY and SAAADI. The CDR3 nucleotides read TGCGCCAGCAGTACTACCGGGACACCCTTTGACACTGAAGCTTTCTTT. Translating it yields CASSTTGTPFDTEAFF.

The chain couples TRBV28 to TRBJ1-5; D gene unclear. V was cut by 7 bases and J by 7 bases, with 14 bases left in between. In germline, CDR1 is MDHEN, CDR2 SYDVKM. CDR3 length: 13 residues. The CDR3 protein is CASNSRGGQPQHF. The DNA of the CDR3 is TGTGCCAGCAACTCCCGTGGTGGCCAGCCCCAGCATTTT.

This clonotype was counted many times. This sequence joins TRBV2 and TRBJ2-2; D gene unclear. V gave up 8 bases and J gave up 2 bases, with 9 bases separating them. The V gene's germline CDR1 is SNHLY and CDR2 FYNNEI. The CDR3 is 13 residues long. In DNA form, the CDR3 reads TGTGCCAGCCAGGCCTACAACACCGGGGAGCTGTTTTTT. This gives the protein CASQAYNTGELFF.

CDR3 in amino acids: CSASSIPGQGAGEAFF. CDR3 DNA sequence: TGCAGTGCCAGCAGCATACCGGGACAGGGGGCAGGTGAAGCTTTCTTT. The gene calls are TRBV20-1 and TRBJ1-1; 12 bases map to TRBD1. The ends lost 6 bases at V and 7 bases at J; junction bases unmatched: 15. This CDR3 is built from 16 residues. Germline lookup yields CDR1 DFQATT and CDR2 SNEGSKA (reference sequence).

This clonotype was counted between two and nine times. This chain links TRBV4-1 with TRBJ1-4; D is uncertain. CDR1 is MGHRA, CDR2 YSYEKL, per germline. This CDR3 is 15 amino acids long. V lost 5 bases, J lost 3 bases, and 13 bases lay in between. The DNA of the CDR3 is TGCGCCAGCAGCAAGCGAGGTTCGGCTAATGAAAAACTGTTTTTT. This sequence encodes CASSKRGSANEKLFF.

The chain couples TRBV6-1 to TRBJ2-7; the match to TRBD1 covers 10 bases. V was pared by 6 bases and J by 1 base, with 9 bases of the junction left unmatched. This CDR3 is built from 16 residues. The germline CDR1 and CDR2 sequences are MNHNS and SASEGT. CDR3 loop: CASSLKAGQGSYEQYF. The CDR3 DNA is TGTGCCAGCAGCCTCAAGGCGGGACAGGGGTCCTACGAGCAGTACTTC.

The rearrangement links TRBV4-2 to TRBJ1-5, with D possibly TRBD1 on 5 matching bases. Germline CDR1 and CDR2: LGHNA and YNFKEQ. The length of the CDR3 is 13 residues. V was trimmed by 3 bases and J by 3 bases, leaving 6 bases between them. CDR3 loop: CASSQDNNQPQHF. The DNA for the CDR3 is TGTGCCAGCAGCCAGGACAACAATCAGCCCCAGCATTTT.

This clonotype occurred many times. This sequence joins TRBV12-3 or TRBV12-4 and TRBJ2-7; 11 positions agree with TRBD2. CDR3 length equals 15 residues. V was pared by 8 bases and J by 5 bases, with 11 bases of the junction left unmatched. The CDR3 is CASGPLAGGMDEQYF. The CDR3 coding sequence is TGTGCCAGCGGTCCCCTAGCGGGAGGTATGGACGAGCAGTACTTC.

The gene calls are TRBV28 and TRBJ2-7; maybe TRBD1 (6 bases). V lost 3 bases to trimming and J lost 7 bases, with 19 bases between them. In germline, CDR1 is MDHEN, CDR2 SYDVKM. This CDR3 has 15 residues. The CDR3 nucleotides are TGTGCCAGCAGTTTGTTGGGGGCCACCCCAGGAGAGCAGTACTTC. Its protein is CASSLLGATPGEQYF. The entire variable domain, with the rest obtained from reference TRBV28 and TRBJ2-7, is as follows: DVKVTQSSRYLVKRTGEKVFLECVQDMDHENMFWYRQDPGLGLRLIYFSYDVKMKEKGDIPEGYSVSREKKERFSLILESASTNQTSMYLCASSLLGATPGEQYFGPGTRLTVT.

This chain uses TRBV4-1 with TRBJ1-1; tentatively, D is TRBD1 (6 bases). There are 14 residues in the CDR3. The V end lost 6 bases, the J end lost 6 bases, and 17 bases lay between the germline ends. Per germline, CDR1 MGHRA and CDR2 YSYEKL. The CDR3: CASRITTGSAEAFF. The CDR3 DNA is TGCGCCAGCAGAATTACAACAGGGTCTGCTGAAGCTTTCTTT.

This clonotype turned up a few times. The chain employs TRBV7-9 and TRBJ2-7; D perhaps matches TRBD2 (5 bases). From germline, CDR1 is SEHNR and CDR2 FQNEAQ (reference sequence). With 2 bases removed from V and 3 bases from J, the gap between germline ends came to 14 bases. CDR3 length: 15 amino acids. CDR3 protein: CASSLSGASSYEQYF. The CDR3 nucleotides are TGTGCCAGCAGCTTAAGCGGAGCTAGCAGCTACGAGCAGTACTTC.

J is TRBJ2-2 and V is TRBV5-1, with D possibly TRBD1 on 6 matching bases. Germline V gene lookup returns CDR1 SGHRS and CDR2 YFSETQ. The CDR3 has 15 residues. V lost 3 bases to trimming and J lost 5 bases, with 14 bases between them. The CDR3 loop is CASSSQGTGTGELFF. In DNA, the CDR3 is TGCGCCAGCAGCTCACAGGGAACTGGGACCGGGGAGCTGTTTTTT.

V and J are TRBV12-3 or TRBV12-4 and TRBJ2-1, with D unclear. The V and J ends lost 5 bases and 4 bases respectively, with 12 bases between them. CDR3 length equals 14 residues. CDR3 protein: CASSISTTYNEQFF. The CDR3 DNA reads TGTGCCAGCAGTATTAGTACTACTTACAATGAGCAGTTCTTC.

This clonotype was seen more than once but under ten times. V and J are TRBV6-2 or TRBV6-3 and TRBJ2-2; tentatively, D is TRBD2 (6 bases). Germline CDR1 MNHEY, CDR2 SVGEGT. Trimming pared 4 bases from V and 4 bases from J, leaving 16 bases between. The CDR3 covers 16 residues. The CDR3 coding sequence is TGTGCCAGCAGTTTAGGAGCGGGTCCGGTCACCGGGGAGCTGTTTTTT. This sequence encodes CASSLGAGPVTGELFF.

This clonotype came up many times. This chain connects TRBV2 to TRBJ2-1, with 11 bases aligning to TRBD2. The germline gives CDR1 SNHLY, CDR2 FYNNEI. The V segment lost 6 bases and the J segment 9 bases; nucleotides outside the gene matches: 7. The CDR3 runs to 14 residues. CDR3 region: CASRGTSGMGEQFF. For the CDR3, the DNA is TGTGCCAGCAGAGGGACTAGCGGCATGGGTGAGCAGTTCTTC.

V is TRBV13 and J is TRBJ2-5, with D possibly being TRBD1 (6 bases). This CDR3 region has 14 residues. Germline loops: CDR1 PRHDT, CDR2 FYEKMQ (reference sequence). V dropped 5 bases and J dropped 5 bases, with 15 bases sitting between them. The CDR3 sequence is CASSENRERETQYF. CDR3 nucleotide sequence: TGTGCCAGCAGCGAAAACAGGGAGAGGGAGACCCAGTACTTC.

The CDR3 coding sequence is TGTGCCAGCAGCTTGACCACTATCTATGGCTACACCTTC. Translated: CASSLTTIYGYTF. The rearrangement links TRBV7-9 to TRBJ1-2; D unresolved. V lost 3 bases, J lost 4 bases, and 9 bases lay in between. Per germline, CDR1 SEHNR and CDR2 FQNEAQ (reference sequence). The CDR3 contains 13 residues.

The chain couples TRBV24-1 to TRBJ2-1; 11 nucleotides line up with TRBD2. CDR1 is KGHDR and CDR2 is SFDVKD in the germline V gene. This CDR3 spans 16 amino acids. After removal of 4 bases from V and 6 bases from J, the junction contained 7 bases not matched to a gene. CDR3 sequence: CATSDKLAGDFNEQFF. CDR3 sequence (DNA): TGTGCCACCAGTGACAAACTAGCGGGAGATTTCAATGAGCAGTTCTTC.

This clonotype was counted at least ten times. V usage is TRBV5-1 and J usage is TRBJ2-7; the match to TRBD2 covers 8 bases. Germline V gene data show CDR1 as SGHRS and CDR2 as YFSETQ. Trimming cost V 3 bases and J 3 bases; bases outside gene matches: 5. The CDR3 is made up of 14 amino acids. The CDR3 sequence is CASSSGLGGYEQYF. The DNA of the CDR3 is TGCGCCAGCAGCTCGGGACTAGGAGGCTACGAGCAGTACTTC.

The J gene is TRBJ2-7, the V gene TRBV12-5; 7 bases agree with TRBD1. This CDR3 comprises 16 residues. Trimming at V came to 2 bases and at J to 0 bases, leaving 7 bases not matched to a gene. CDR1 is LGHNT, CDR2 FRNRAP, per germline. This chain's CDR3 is CASGLTTGSLSYEQYF. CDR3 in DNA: TGTGCTAGTGGTTTGACGACAGGGTCCCTCTCCTACGAGCAGTACTTC. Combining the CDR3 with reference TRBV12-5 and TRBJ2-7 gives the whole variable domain DARVTQTPRHKVTEMGQEVTMRCQPILGHNTVFWYRQTMMQGLELLAYFRNRAPLDDSGMPKDRFSAEMPDATLATLKIQPSEPRDSAVYFCASGLTTGSLSYEQYFGPGTRLTVT.

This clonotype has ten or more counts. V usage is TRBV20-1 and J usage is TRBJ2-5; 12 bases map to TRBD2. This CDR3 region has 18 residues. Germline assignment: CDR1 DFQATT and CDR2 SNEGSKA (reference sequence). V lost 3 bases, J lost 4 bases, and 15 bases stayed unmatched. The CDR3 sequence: CSASTFATSGGGRETQYF. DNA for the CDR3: TGCAGTGCTAGTACTTTCGCGACTAGCGGGGGAGGAAGAGAGACCCAGTACTTC.